The 20 T cell receptor beta chains reported below all come from one sample, sequenced in a study of human T cells and chemical hapten exposure. Treatment reported: therapeutic diphenylcyclopropenone sensitization with weekly scalp DPC. The study's library attached unique molecular identifiers to single cDNA molecules. TCRdb recomputed calls from the reads with MiXCR, one row per CDR3 protein. The sample includes approximately 290 distinct CDR3 sequences, approximately 49% of them seen just once. This material consisted of whole blood, taken before DPC sensitization or 2, 6, or about 24 weeks after (not recorded which). The receptors derive from an adult with alopecia areata. Some clones in this sample may be carry-over from other donors' samples. This table probably holds off-target reads from a library built for another chain.

This sequence joins TRBV28 and TRBJ2-7, with TRBD2 as a possible D gene (6 bases). Per the germline V gene, CDR1 is MDHEN and CDR2 is SYDVKM. Trimming stripped 5 bases from V and 4 bases from J, with 15 bases between. The length of the CDR3 is 14 residues. This CDR3 is CASSPGTGEYEQYF. Written as DNA, the CDR3 is TGTGCCAGCAGTCCCGGGACTGGGGAATACGAGCAGTACTTC.

The chain combines TRBV4-1 with TRBJ1-1; the D is unclear. The CDR3 spans 14 residues. Germline V gives CDR1 MGHRA, CDR2 YSYEKL. V shed 3 bases and J shed 0 bases, with 8 bases lying between them. This chain's CDR3 is CASSHRQVNTEAFF. DNA for the CDR3: TGCGCCAGCAGCCATCGTCAGGTGAACACTGAAGCTTTCTTT.

A few counts support this clonotype. V is TRBV27 and J is TRBJ2-7, with no clear D. Per the germline V gene, CDR1 is MNHEY and CDR2 is SMNVEV (reference sequence). V lost 6 bases, J lost 1 base, and 10 bases lay in between. This CDR3 is built from 13 residues. CDR3 region: CASSSSSSYEQYF. CDR3 DNA sequence: TGTGCCAGCAGCTCTAGTTCTTCCTACGAGCAGTACTTC.

The genes are TRBV27 and TRBJ2-7; the D gene could be TRBD1 or TRBD2 (5 bases each). The V gene's germline CDR1 is MNHEY and CDR2 SMNVEV (reference sequence). The length of the CDR3 is 17 residues. V gave up 3 bases and J gave up 5 bases, with 23 bases separating them. CDR3 residues: CASSFRVRGRRPDEQYF. The CDR3 region has the DNA TGTGCCAGCAGTTTCAGGGTTCGGGGACGGAGGCCAGACGAGCAGTACTTC.

The rearrangement uses TRBV29-1 and TRBJ1-1, with 7 positions matching TRBD1. Germline assignment: CDR1 SQVTM and CDR2 ANQGSEA. This CDR3 has 13 amino acids. V lost 5 bases and J lost 0; bases outside the gene matches: 3. Here the CDR3 DNA reads TGCAGCGTTACCAGGGGGGTGAACACTGAAGCTTTCTTT. Protein sequence: CSVTRGVNTEAFF.

This clonotype appeared a few times. The chain joins TRBV19 to TRBJ2-7; D remains unclear. Trimming shortened V by 3 bases and J by 3 bases, and 9 bases separated the two germline ends. The germline V gene has CDR1 LNHDA and CDR2 SQIVND (reference sequence). There are 13 residues in the CDR3. The CDR3 reads CASSMVPNYEQYF. CDR3 DNA: TGTGCCAGTAGTATGGTACCAAACTACGAGCAGTACTTC.

V usage is TRBV12-3 or TRBV12-4 and J usage is TRBJ1-4; D is uncertain. Between the trimmed V and J ends, which lost 7 bases and 7 bases, there was a span of 13 bases. The CDR3 spans 13 residues. In DNA, the CDR3 is TGTGCCAGCAACGTACGGACTCTTGAAAAACTGTTTTTT. It yields the protein CASNVRTLEKLFF.

This clonotype came up a few times. V usage is TRBV5-8 and J usage is TRBJ2-1; 15 nucleotides align to TRBD2. This CDR3 is 16 amino acids long. From germline, CDR1 is SGHTS and CDR2 YDEGEE. V shed 7 bases, J shed 1 base, and the junction held 3 bases outside the gene matches. CDR3 protein: CASGLAGGPSYNEQFF. In DNA form, the CDR3 reads TGTGCCAGCGGACTAGCGGGAGGGCCGTCCTACAATGAGCAGTTCTTC.

The V call is TRBV11-2, the J call TRBJ2-5, with a possible D match to TRBD2 (5 bases). CDR3 size: 14 residues. The germline V gene has CDR1 SGHAT and CDR2 FQNNGV. Deletions cut 4 bases from V and 0 bases from J, with 9 bases between. The CDR3: CASSYGLNQETQYF. Written as DNA, the CDR3 is TGTGCCAGCAGCTATGGACTCAACCAAGAGACCCAGTACTTC.

The genes are TRBV10-2 and TRBJ1-1, with D perhaps matching TRBD1 (5 bases). The CDR3 covers 16 residues. The V gene's germline CDR1 is WSHSY and CDR2 SAAADI. Trimming shortened V by 6 bases and J by 5 bases, and 22 bases separated the two germline ends. CDR3 sequence (DNA): TGCGCCAGCAGGAAAAAGTGGACATCGCCTAGGACTGAAGCTTTCTTT. This translates into CASRKKWTSPRTEAFF.

The V call is TRBV28, the J call TRBJ2-7; 8 bases align to TRBD1. The CDR3 spans 14 residues. The V gene end was trimmed by 6 bases and the J gene end by 2 bases; junction bases not matched to a gene: 6. CDR1 is MDHEN, CDR2 SYDVKM, per germline. The CDR3 loop is CASRAGTGTYEQYF. CDR3 nucleotides: TGTGCCAGCAGGGCCGGGACAGGAACCTACGAGCAGTACTTC.

J is TRBJ1-4 and V is TRBV7-8, with TRBD1 matching over 7 bases. Germline CDR1 is SGHVS and CDR2 is FQNEAQ. V was clipped by 5 bases and J by 6 bases; unmatched bases: 6. This CDR3 is built from 14 residues. The CDR3 DNA reads TGTGCCAGCAGCAGACAGGGTCGGGATGAAAAACTGTTTTTT. As protein: CASSRQGRDEKLFF.

By frequency in the sample, this clonotype is hyperexpanded (1% or more). The chain employs TRBV7-8 and TRBJ2-3; D unclear. CDR3 length: 14 amino acids. In germline, CDR1 is SGHVS, CDR2 FQNEAQ. The V end lost 2 bases, the J end lost 6 bases, and 12 bases lay between the germline ends. Written as DNA, the CDR3 is TGTGCCAGCAGCTTAAGCCTGGGGATGGATACGCAGTATTTT. It is translated as CASSLSLGMDTQYF. Variable domain in full (rest from reference TRBV7-8 and TRBJ2-3): GAGVSQSPRYKVAKRGQDVALRCDPISGHVSLFWYQQALGQGPEFLTYFQNEAQLDKSGLPSDRFFAERPEGSVSTLKIQRTQQEDSAVYLCASSLSLGMDTQYFGPGTRLTVL.

The table lists this clonotype with a few counts. This chain links TRBV12-3 or TRBV12-4 with TRBJ1-1; D call uncertain. With 2 bases removed from V and 1 base from J, the gap between germline ends came to 8 bases. The CDR3 runs 14 residues. The chain's CDR3 is CASSLRSANTEAFF. CDR3 in DNA: TGTGCCAGCAGTTTAAGATCGGCGAACACTGAAGCTTTCTTT.

The chain uses TRBV6-1 and TRBJ1-5, with D hard to call. The germline V gene has CDR1 MNHNS and CDR2 SASEGT. With 5 bases removed from V and 5 bases from J, the gap between germline ends came to 10 bases. This CDR3 spans 13 amino acids. The chain's CDR3 is CASSLQDDQPQHF. The CDR3 region has the DNA TGTGCCAGCAGTCTTCAAGACGATCAGCCCCAGCATTTT.

The chain is built from TRBV12-3 or TRBV12-4 and TRBJ2-2; 10 nucleotides line up with TRBD2. With 2 bases clipped from V and 5 bases from J, the junction kept 5 bases outside the gene matches. This CDR3 is 16 amino acids long. The CDR3 DNA follows: TGTGCCAGCAGTTTAAGGAGCGGGAGGGGTACCGGGGAGCTGTTTTTT. It translates to CASSLRSGRGTGELFF.

This chain uses TRBV12-3 or TRBV12-4 with TRBJ2-2; possibly TRBD2 for D (5 bases). V dropped 1 base and J dropped 1 base, with 19 bases sitting between them. This CDR3 region has 19 residues. The CDR3 sequence is CASSLGAREATVNTGELFF. CDR3 sequence (DNA): TGTGCCAGCAGTTTAGGAGCCCGGGAAGCCACGGTGAACACCGGGGAGCTGTTTTTT.

Within the sample, this clonotype is hyperexpanded. This chain joins TRBV10-2 and TRBJ1-4; TRBD1 matches at 9 bases. The CDR3 has 14 amino acids. The V segment lost 7 bases and the J segment 7 bases; nucleotides outside the gene matches: 7. CDR1 WSHSY and CDR2 SAAADI come from the germline V gene. CDR3 coding DNA: TGCGCCAGCACTCTCGAGACAGGGGGTGAAAAACTGTTTTTT. This encodes CASTLETGGEKLFF.

The V gene is TRBV7-9, the J gene TRBJ2-5, with TRBD2 matching over 10 bases. The CDR3 contains 15 residues. Germline-derived CDR1 and CDR2 are SEHNR and FQNEAQ (reference sequence). V lost 3 bases, J lost 2 bases, and 3 bases stayed unmatched. In DNA, the CDR3 is TGTGCCAGCAGCTTTGGACTAGCGGAACAAGAGACCCAGTACTTC. It encodes CASSFGLAEQETQYF.

Sample share makes this clonotype hyperexpanded. The rearrangement links TRBV10-3 to TRBJ2-3; perhaps TRBD2 as D (7 bases). Deletions cut 0 bases from V and 6 bases from J, with 13 bases between. The CDR3 is 15 amino acids. Germline V gene data show CDR1 as ENHRY and CDR2 as SYGVKD. The CDR3 sequence is CAISESGGGQDTQYF. The CDR3 DNA is TGTGCCATCAGTGAGTCGGGGGGGGGCCAGGATACGCAGTATTTT.